This T cell receptor (beta chain) was captured by sequencing in a study of T-cell memory formation after mild COVID-19. Study-wide results and limits: Pre-infection memory showed some responding clones, and this suggested that cross-reactive memory joined. Clones which contracted sat mainly in CM and EM if CD4+, and in EMRA if CD8+.

This CDR3 has 14 residues. Trimming cost V 5 bases and J 7 bases, with 14 bases left between them. It was 5'RACE with constant-segment primers that produced the TCR alpha and TCR beta cDNA libraries, which carried sample barcodes and UMIs. One entry per CDR3 protein results from TCRdb running MiXCR on the 5' RACE reads. The sample consists of about 190,000 distinct CDR3 sequences, about 17% of them appearing once. This clonotype was observed many times. Its antigen remains unknown. The V call is TRBV12-3 or TRBV12-4, the J call TRBJ1-4, with D possibly TRBD1 on 5 matching bases. Sequencing was carried out using PBMCs or a T cell subset sorted from them (not recorded which). The clonotype comes from an adult woman who had mild COVID-19 (a few samples of this study predate the infection). Cell type and time point are not known. CDR3 sequence: CASSRDLRGEKLFF. The CDR3 bases are TGTGCCAGCAGTCGGGACCTTCGTGGTGAAAAACTGTTTTTT.